The clone carrying this TCR beta chain is a singleton in its sample. This entry is derived from a study of control samples from healthy donors and cancer patients. This CDR3 contains 14 residues. The germline V gene has CDR1 WSHSY and CDR2 SAAADI. The V and J ends lost 3 bases and 4 bases, in that order; junction bases with no gene match: 3. Produced via immunoSEQ multiplex PCR; TCRdb's table is partial and in-frame only. This sample carries 150,000 or so clones, just under 95% of them seen once, and the ten largest clones take about 4%. The source of this sequence is a woman aged 55-69 years in good health. The sequencing input was blood. This sequence joins TRBV10-2 and TRBJ1-1, with TRBD1 identical over 9 bases. CDR3 region: CASSETDRGTEAFF. The CDR3 region has the DNA TGCGCCAGCAGTGAAACGGACAGGGGCACTGAAGCTTTCTTT.